These T cell receptor beta chains were read from a single sample in a study of CD4 T cells in relation to SARS-CoV-2 and coronaviruses. These receptors have no identified antigens. Data came from immunoSEQ multiplex PCR; TCRdb stores just in-frame clones and leaves some out. Of under 25,000 clones in the sample, around 80% were seen once. Sequenced: CD4+ T cells from PBMCs, cultured in vitro. All receptors come from a human donor in good health. The CDR3 runs from the conserved cysteine through the conserved F or W. A D gene is named only where the DNA matches it firmly. Clone size is shown for a subset of rows, as once, few, many or a class of expanded clone.

j_gene,d_gene,v_gene,abundance,CDR3nt,CDR3aa
TRBJ1-6,-,TRBV19,-,TGTGCCAGTAGTATTATTTCTACGACTAATTCACCCCTCCACTTT,CASSIISTTNSPLHF
TRBJ1-4,-,TRBV13,-,TGTGCCAGCAGCCAAAGAGGGACGGCACTAGGTACTAATGAAAAACTGTTTTTT,CASSQRGTALGTNEKLFF
TRBJ1-6,-,TRBV28,-,TGTGCCAGCAGTTTCGAAACTTCACCCCTCCACTTT,CASSFETSPLHF
TRBJ2-3,-,TRBV18,-,TGTGCCAGCTCACCACGGGACACAGATACGCAGTATTTT,CASSPRDTDTQYF
TRBJ1-2,-,TRBV4-1,few,TGCGCCAGCAGCCAGTTAGGTCGGGGAGGGTATGGCTACACCTTC,CASSQLGRGGYGYTF
TRBJ1-2,-,TRBV3-1/TRBV3-2,-,TGTGCCAGCAGCCAAGAAGGCGGGGTCTATGGCTACACCTTC,CASSQEGGVYGYTF
TRBJ2-7,-,TRBV15,-,TGTGCCACCAGCGGAGAGAGGGACCCTTCCTACGAGCAGTACTTC,CATSGERDPSYEQYF
TRBJ2-3,-,TRBV3-1/TRBV3-2,-,TGTGCCAGCAGCCAAGAGGGAAGCACAGATACGCAGTATTTT,CASSQEGSTDTQYF
TRBJ2-7,TRBD2,TRBV28,-,TGTGCCAGCAGTTGGGGGACTAGCCGAAATTCCTTCTACGAGCAGTACTTC,CASSWGTSRNSFYEQYF
TRBJ1-2,-,TRBV28,few,TGTGCCAGCAGTTTTCGGGGGGCCCCGGGGGGTGGCTACACCTTC,CASSFRGAPGGGYTF
TRBJ1-2,TRBD1,TRBV19,-,TGTGCCAGTAGTATAGGCCTGGACAGGGTAGTCGGCTACACCTTC,CASSIGLDRVVGYTF
TRBJ2-1,TRBD2,TRBV2,-,TGTGCCAGCAGGACGACTAGCGGGATTTACAATGAGCAGTTCTTC,CASRTTSGIYNEQFF
TRBJ1-5,-,TRBV6-1,-,TGTGCCAGCAGTGGTTACGACGGTCCCTATGGTCAGCCCCAGCATTTT,CASSGYDGPYGQPQHF
TRBJ2-3,-,TRBV3-1/TRBV3-2,once,TGTGCCAGCAGCCAAGGTGGTACAGATACGCAGTATTTT,CASSQGGTDTQYF
TRBJ1-5,-,TRBV18,-,TGTGCCAGCTCACCACGGAGCGGACGGGACAATCAGCCCCAGCATTTT,CASSPRSGRDNQPQHF
TRBJ1-1,-,TRBV29-1,-,TGCAGCGCTGGGGGTTCTGGGAACACTGAAGCTTTCTTT,CSAGGSGNTEAFF
TRBJ1-3,-,TRBV9,few,TGTGCCAGCAGCGTAGGGTCGATCTCTGGAAACACCATATATTTT,CASSVGSISGNTIYF
TRBJ2-1,TRBD2,TRBV24-1,-,TGTGCCACCAGTGACCCGACTAGCGGGAGATCTTTTCTCAATGAGCAGTTCTTC,CATSDPTSGRSFLNEQFF
TRBJ2-3,-,TRBV11-2,once,TGTGCCAGCAGCTTAGCAGTCATCACAGATACGCAGTATTTT,CASSLAVITDTQYF
TRBJ1-5,-,TRBV19,-,TGTGCCAGTAGTGGGCCGGGTCCCCAGCATTTT,CASSGPGPQHF
TRBJ1-6,-,TRBV2,few,TGTGCCAGCAGGGAAACAGGGATTAATTCACCCCTCCACTTT,CASRETGINSPLHF
TRBJ1-1,-,TRBV11-2,once,TGTGCCAGCAGCTTAGATATCTCGCCTAAGAACACTGAAGCTTTCTTT,CASSLDISPKNTEAFF